Sequencing of this T cell receptor (beta chain) was carried out in a study of blood T cells in healthy people across ages. On this clonotype itself: The antigen is unknown.

The CDR3 runs 13 residues. V was pared by 7 bases and J by 5 bases, with 14 bases between. The germline V gene has CDR1 SGHTA and CDR2 FQGNSA. Through a sample-barcoded 5' primer and a J-beta primer mix, a second PCR was run for roughly 6 to 12 cycles. MiXCR, run by TCRdb on the 5' RACE reads, gives a single entry per CDR3 protein. The sample comprises hundreds of thousands of distinct CDR3 sequences, around 25% of which are singletons, and 8% to 10% rests with the top ten. Study-level findings and limits: Long-lived and aged donors differed, with more naive CD4+ cells and higher diversity in the long-lived.

These sequences were also reported in another study, on T cells of mothers and their children. As reported in that work: Every microgram of extracted RNA entered cDNA synthesis, roughly 1.4 ug per 15 ul. Sample barcodes and 2-4 random nucleotides came from the second PCR's M1S primer.

Sample: blood. This chain uses TRBV7-2 with TRBJ2-5, with D perhaps matching TRBD2 (7 bases). The sequence came from a boy younger than 18 in good health. This chain's CDR3 is CASTGGGRETQYF. The CDR3 DNA sequence: TGTGCCAGCACGGGCGGGGGCCGGGAGACCCAGTACTTC.